This T cell receptor beta chain was recorded in a study of T cell clonality in common variable immunodeficiency. This clone was detected many times. Antigen unknown. From the germline J gene comes the end of the CDR3, since the read stops 3 residues before it. V gave up 6 bases and J gave up 3 bases, with 6 bases separating them. Per germline, CDR1 PRHDT and CDR2 FYEKMQ (reference sequence). The CDR3 runs 11 residues. Overall study findings and caveats: Fewer deletions and N-nucleotide insertions were reportedly seen in common variable immunodeficiency TCR beta sequences.

Produced via immunoSEQ multiplex PCR; TCRdb's table is partial and in-frame only. The sample yields some 34,000 clones, without any singletons. The genes are TRBV13 and TRBJ2-7; D uncertain. The specimen was peripheral blood mononuclear cells. The sequence was collected from a human donor with common variable immunodeficiency. Incomplete CDR3 DNA: TGTGCCAGCAGTCTAGACTACGAG. Translation gives CASSLDYE. The entire CDR3 protein is CASSLDYEQYF.